This T cell receptor beta chain was profiled in a study of blood T cell repertoires in COVID-19. At the level of the study: T cells, B-cell-depleted T cells, or PBMCs supplied cDNA or gDNA.

This clone was observed once. CDR1 SGHAT and CDR2 FQNNGV come from the germline V gene. CDR3 length: 15 amino acids. With V trimmed by 1 base and J by 4 bases, 4 bases remained unmatched. Generated by immunoSEQ multiplex PCR, the TCRdb table keeps only in-frame clones and is missing some. This sample has under 300,000 clones, with less than 90% found just once. The V gene is TRBV11-2, the J gene TRBJ2-1; TRBD2 aligns across 7 bases. This TCR was sampled from a man in his fifties or sixties with acute or convalescent COVID-19. The sequencing sample was made of peripheral blood. CDR3 sequence: CASSLGLAAYNEQFF. DNA for the CDR3: TGTGCCAGCAGCTTAGGGCTAGCGGCGTACAATGAGCAGTTCTTC.